One sample yielded the 18 T cell receptor beta chains listed below, sequenced in a study of naive and memory T cell subsets (TCRdb year 2017). Results and caveats for the whole study, not just this receptor: A few larger clonotypes were found in naive repertoires, especially CD8, and these larger clonotypes were possibly memory cells re-expressing CD45RA.

The protocol used for the library was UMI-ligation and nested PCR. Reads for this sample came from an Illumina MiSeq. The beta constant-region primer consisted of an equimolar mixture of two oligonucleotides that together covered TRBC1 and TRBC2. Four rounds of PCR were used to amplify ligated cDNA, with nested alpha and beta constant-region primers being used together with the SP2 primer. The raw public data were reprocessed by TCRdb itself: fastp quality trimming at Q25, MiXCR clonotype calling, in-frame beta chains only. CDR3 protein sequences are deduplicated, and each keeps its most common genes and DNA. The sample table shows 130,000 to 150,000 distinct CDR3 sequences, and approximately 22% are seen once. The ten largest clonotypes hold roughly 0.1% of the sample. No antigen is known for these receptors. Sequencing input: naive CD4+ T cells from blood. This specimen's cell subset or site label, interpreted: naive T cells, CD45RA high CD27+. These receptors originate from a human donor in good health.

The rearrangement uses TRBV20-1 and TRBJ2-3; TRBD2 matches at 7 bases. Germline V gene lookup returns CDR1 DFQATT and CDR2 SNEGSKA (reference sequence). V lost 5 bases, J lost 2 bases, and 7 bases stayed unmatched. CDR3 length equals 14 residues. DNA of the CDR3: TGCAGTGCTGGCGGTACTAGCGACACAGATACGCAGTATTTT. It codes for CSAGGTSDTDTQYF.

This clonotype was seen more than once but under ten times. The chain uses TRBV20-1 and TRBJ1-5; no reliable D call. V dropped 3 bases and J dropped 0 bases, with 12 bases sitting between them. CDR1 and CDR2 from the germline V gene are DFQATT and SNEGSKA (reference sequence). The CDR3 contains 15 residues. CDR3 sequence reads: CSASFLAGSNQPQHF. CDR3 sequence (DNA): TGCAGTGCTAGCTTTTTGGCAGGTAGCAATCAGCCCCAGCATTTT.

The rearrangement uses TRBV5-1 and TRBJ2-1, with TRBD2 identical over 8 bases. CDR1 and CDR2 (germline): SGHRS, YFSETQ. The CDR3 sequence is 15 residues long. V was pared by 0 bases and J by 3 bases, with 2 bases of the junction left unmatched. Here the CDR3 reads CASSLVSGNYNEQFF. CDR3 nucleotides: TGCGCCAGCAGCTTGGTTAGCGGGAACTACAATGAGCAGTTCTTC.

This clonotype was counted at least ten times. The V call is TRBV13, the J call TRBJ2-4, with 14 nucleotides matching TRBD2. Looked up from germline, CDR1 is PRHDT and CDR2 is FYEKMQ (reference sequence). The CDR3 runs to 20 residues. V dropped 5 bases and J dropped 1; count of bases not matched to a gene: 13. In nucleotides, the CDR3 is TGTGCCAGCAGCCACAGACTAGCGGGAGGGCCGTCAACGGCCAAAAACATTCAGTACTTC. The encoded protein is CASSHRLAGGPSTAKNIQYF.

The rearrangement links TRBV12-3 or TRBV12-4 to TRBJ1-2, with D possibly being TRBD1 (6 bases). V was pared by 5 bases and J by 1 base, with 20 bases between. There are 17 residues in the CDR3. CDR3 loop: CASSPPGQKSLNYGYTF. CDR3 nucleotides: TGTGCCAGCAGTCCTCCCGGACAGAAAAGCCTTAACTATGGCTACACCTTC.

The DNA for the CDR3 is TGTGCCAGCCGAAAGGGAAGACTAGCGGGACGGAGGGTCGTCGGTGAGCAGTTCTTC. It translates to CASRKGRLAGRRVVGEQFF. This chain connects TRBV6-2 or TRBV6-3 to TRBJ2-1; the match to TRBD2 covers 11 bases. The CDR3 length is 19 residues. V lost 8 bases and J lost 9; bases outside the gene matches: 24. Germline lookup yields CDR1 MNHEY and CDR2 SVGEGT.

The CDR3 spells CSDLAGVLETQYF. As DNA, the CDR3 is TGCAGTGACCTAGCGGGAGTTTTAGAGACCCAGTACTTC. The J gene is TRBJ2-5, the V gene TRBV20-1; 10 bases are shared with TRBD2. The CDR3 runs 13 residues. With V trimmed by 7 bases and J by 4 bases, 6 bases remained unmatched. Germline CDR1 is DFQATT and CDR2 is SNEGSKA (reference sequence).

This clonotype showed up many times. The V and J genes are TRBV27 and TRBJ2-1; TRBD2 matches at 7 bases. There are 14 residues in the CDR3. J was trimmed by 9 bases and V by 7 bases; bases with no gene match: 12. The germline V gene encodes CDR1 MNHEY and CDR2 SMNVEV (reference sequence). CDR3 DNA sequence: TGTGCCAGCAACGGGCGGGAGCCCCGGGGTGAGCAGTTCTTC. This encodes CASNGREPRGEQFF.

In this sample, this clonotype turned up a few times. The genes are TRBV12-3 or TRBV12-4 and TRBJ2-3; TRBD2 agrees at 12 bases. The J segment lost 6 bases and the V segment lost 3 bases, leaving 7 bases of the junction unmatched. This CDR3 spans 16 amino acids. Here the CDR3 DNA reads TGTGCCAGCAGTTTCTCTAGCGGGAGGGCGGGGGATACGCAGTATTTT. Protein sequence: CASSFSSGRAGDTQYF.

This clonotype has just a few counts. The gene calls are TRBV6-5 and TRBJ2-5; the match to TRBD2 covers 7 bases. The CDR3 covers 14 residues. Trimming removed 1 base from V and 3 bases from J; junction bases left unmatched: 2. CDR1 MNHEY and CDR2 SVGAGI come from the germline V gene. This CDR3 is CASSYWGGKETQYF. The CDR3 coding sequence is TGTGCCAGCAGTTACTGGGGAGGGAAAGAGACCCAGTACTTC.

This sequence joins TRBV7-2 and TRBJ2-7; D call uncertain. The V and J ends lost 2 bases and 3 bases respectively, with 5 bases between them. The CDR3 extends over 12 amino acids. The germline V gene has CDR1 SGHTA and CDR2 FQGNSA. This CDR3 is CASSLHRYEQYF. CDR3 in DNA: TGTGCCAGCAGCTTACACCGCTACGAGCAGTACTTC.

This chain links TRBV20-1 with TRBJ1-1, with unresolved D. Looked up from germline, CDR1 is DFQATT and CDR2 is SNEGSKA (reference sequence). The CDR3 is 13 residues long. Deletions cut 1 base from V and 5 bases from J, with 11 bases between. The CDR3 DNA reads as TGCAGTGCTAGAGTTCATGCAGGTACTGAAGCTTTCTTT. It specifies CSARVHAGTEAFF.

This clonotype occurred a few times. DNA for the CDR3: TGTGCCAGCTCCCCGATGGGGGGGGCGTCGGTCAATGAGCAGTTCTTC. This translates into CASSPMGGASVNEQFF. The chain recombines TRBV18 with TRBJ2-1; D is possibly TRBD2 (7 bases). This CDR3 has 16 residues. Germline loops: CDR1 KGHSH, CDR2 LQKENI. Trimming stripped 6 bases from V and 6 bases from J, with 21 bases between.

A few counts support this clonotype. The chain links TRBV5-1 to TRBJ2-1, with 12 nucleotides matching TRBD1. This CDR3 has 15 amino acids. In germline, CDR1 is SGHRS, CDR2 YFSETQ. V was pared by 4 bases and J by 4 bases, with 3 bases of the junction left unmatched. In nucleotides, the CDR3 is TGCGCCAGCAGCAAGGGACAGGGGGCTTACAATGAGCAGTTCTTC. Translation gives CASSKGQGAYNEQFF.

The chain recombines TRBV2 with TRBJ2-3; D is ambiguous. V shed 10 bases and J shed 0 bases, with 14 bases lying between them. CDR3 length: 14 amino acids. Germline V CDR1 and CDR2: SNHLY, FYNNEI. The CDR3 DNA reads TGTGCCACCTCCCCCCGGTCTAGCACAGATACGCAGTATTTT. It is translated as CATSPRSSTDTQYF.

This clonotype was detected a few times. The V call is TRBV28, the J call TRBJ2-7; no clear D gene. The CDR3 runs 15 residues. CDR1 and CDR2 (germline): MDHEN, SYDVKM. Deletions cut 7 bases from V and 3 bases from J, with 19 bases between. The CDR3 loop reads CASTPRAASNYEQYF. The CDR3 nucleotides read TGTGCCAGCACCCCTAGGGCAGCTTCTAACTACGAGCAGTACTTC.

Only a few counts were recorded for this clonotype. J is TRBJ1-5 and V is TRBV28; D remains ambiguous. The length of the CDR3 is 17 residues. CDR1 is MDHEN and CDR2 is SYDVKM in the germline V gene. V lost 7 bases and J 4 bases, leaving 23 bases between the germline ends. DNA for the CDR3: TGTGCCAGCAATACCCCCATGGGTGGAAATGGGAATCAGCCCCAGCATTTT. Residues: CASNTPMGGNGNQPQHF.

This clonotype was found many times. This rearrangement joins TRBV4-2 to TRBJ2-5; TRBD2 matches 10 bases. The V gene end was trimmed by 4 bases and the J gene end by 2 bases; junction bases not matched to a gene: 10. Germline CDR1 reads LGHNA; CDR2 reads YNFKEQ. This CDR3 spans 17 amino acids. CDR3 bases: TGTGCCAGCAGCCCCAGCGGGAGGGCCGAAGGGCAAGAGACCCAGTACTTC. Translation gives CASSPSGRAEGQETQYF.